This T cell receptor (beta chain) was profiled in a study of regulatory T cells in long-lasting Graves disease. This clonotype was detected many times. The antigen is unknown. General study results and limits: The analysis examined peripheral blood only and excluded thyroid tissue.

Time point described: newly diagnosed GD, antithyroid drugs for less than 3 months. Making the TCR library involved RNA that had been extracted from PBMCs. The patients included were those that came from an endocrinology department in Xi'an, China. Arm-PCR of CDR3 regions and iRepertoire HTBI primers were the basis on which TCR beta libraries were built. TCRdb called the multiplex PCR reads again in MiXCR, with one record for every CDR3 protein. Of over 400,000 distinct CDR3 sequences listed, around 15% were seen once; the top ten hold approximately 15%. The same specimen was also included in a second study, on T cells in Graves' hyperthyroidism and ophthalmopathy. This second study notes: In the analysis, a 13 V-J model separated ophthalmopathy from stable hyperthyroidism.

The source is a woman aged 45 to 65 with Graves disease. The source material was peripheral blood mononuclear cells (PBMCs), sampled at new diagnosis, from a patient treated with antithyroid drugs.

In DNA, the CDR3 is TGTGCCAGCAGCCCCCCGTTAGTCACCCTCTCCTACGAGCAGTACTTC. Its translation is CASSPPLVTLSYEQYF. This chain connects TRBV11-2 to TRBJ2-7, with D unclear. CDR1 is SGHAT and CDR2 is FQNNGV in the germline V gene. V lost 5 bases and J 0 bases, leaving 17 bases between the germline ends. This CDR3 contains 16 residues.